These 5 T cell receptor beta chains share one sample of origin, sequenced in a study of OX40 agonist ivuxolimab in advanced cancers. Profiling relied on immunoSEQ multiplex PCR, and the TCRdb table lists in-frame clones only, not all of them. The table lists about 28,000 clones, about 77% of them singletons, with roughly 10% in the top ten. Sequenced material: CD4+ or CD8+ T cells sorted from blood, taken in a trial of the OX40 agonist ivuxolimab. These receptors all stem from an adult with an advanced solid tumor such as melanoma, head and neck, liver or kidney cancer.

V gene TRBV7-6 combines with J gene TRBJ1-3, with D hard to call. Per germline, CDR1 SGHVS and CDR2 FNYEAQ. V lost 5 bases and J lost 1, with 15 bases in between. The CDR3 extends over 16 amino acids. This chain's CDR3 is CASSPSTVFSGNTIYF. In DNA form, the CDR3 reads TGTGCCAGCAGCCCCTCGACGGTATTTTCTGGAAACACCATATATTTT.

This chain links TRBV6-5 with TRBJ2-7; 10 bases agree with TRBD1. CDR1 and CDR2 (germline): MNHEY, SVGAGI. The CDR3 sequence is 13 residues long. Trimming took 4 bases from V and 3 from J; bases not matched to a gene: 0. The CDR3 DNA reads as TGTGCCAGCAGTTGGGACAGGGGCTACGAGCAGTACTTC. Translating it yields CASSWDRGYEQYF.

The V gene is TRBV4-1, the J gene TRBJ2-7; tentatively, D is TRBD1 (5 bases). Germline CDR1 MGHRA, CDR2 YSYEKL. Between the trimmed V and J ends, which lost 8 bases and 5 bases, there was a span of 10 bases. The CDR3 loop spans 11 amino acids. The CDR3 loop reads CASGPGNEQYF. Written as DNA, the CDR3 is TGCGCCAGCGGACCAGGGAACGAGCAGTACTTC.

This clone was recorded a few times. The rearrangement uses TRBV14 and TRBJ2-7; D remains ambiguous. The CDR3 covers 12 residues. The V end lost 4 bases, the J end lost 3 bases, and 7 bases lay between the germline ends. Germline lookup yields CDR1 SGHDN and CDR2 FVKESK. The CDR3 region has the DNA TGTGCCAGCAGCCCACACAACTACGAGCAGTACTTC. Protein sequence: CASSPHNYEQYF.

This clone was picked up a small number of times. The chain links TRBV27 to TRBJ2-7; the match to TRBD1 covers 11 bases. The CDR3 sequence is 15 residues long. Looked up from germline, CDR1 is MNHEY and CDR2 is SMNVEV (reference sequence). J lost 6 bases, V lost 0 bases, and 4 bases had no gene match. CDR3: CASSLSGTGGSEQYF. In DNA form, the CDR3 reads TGTGCCAGCAGTTTATCCGGGACAGGGGGGAGCGAGCAGTACTTC.